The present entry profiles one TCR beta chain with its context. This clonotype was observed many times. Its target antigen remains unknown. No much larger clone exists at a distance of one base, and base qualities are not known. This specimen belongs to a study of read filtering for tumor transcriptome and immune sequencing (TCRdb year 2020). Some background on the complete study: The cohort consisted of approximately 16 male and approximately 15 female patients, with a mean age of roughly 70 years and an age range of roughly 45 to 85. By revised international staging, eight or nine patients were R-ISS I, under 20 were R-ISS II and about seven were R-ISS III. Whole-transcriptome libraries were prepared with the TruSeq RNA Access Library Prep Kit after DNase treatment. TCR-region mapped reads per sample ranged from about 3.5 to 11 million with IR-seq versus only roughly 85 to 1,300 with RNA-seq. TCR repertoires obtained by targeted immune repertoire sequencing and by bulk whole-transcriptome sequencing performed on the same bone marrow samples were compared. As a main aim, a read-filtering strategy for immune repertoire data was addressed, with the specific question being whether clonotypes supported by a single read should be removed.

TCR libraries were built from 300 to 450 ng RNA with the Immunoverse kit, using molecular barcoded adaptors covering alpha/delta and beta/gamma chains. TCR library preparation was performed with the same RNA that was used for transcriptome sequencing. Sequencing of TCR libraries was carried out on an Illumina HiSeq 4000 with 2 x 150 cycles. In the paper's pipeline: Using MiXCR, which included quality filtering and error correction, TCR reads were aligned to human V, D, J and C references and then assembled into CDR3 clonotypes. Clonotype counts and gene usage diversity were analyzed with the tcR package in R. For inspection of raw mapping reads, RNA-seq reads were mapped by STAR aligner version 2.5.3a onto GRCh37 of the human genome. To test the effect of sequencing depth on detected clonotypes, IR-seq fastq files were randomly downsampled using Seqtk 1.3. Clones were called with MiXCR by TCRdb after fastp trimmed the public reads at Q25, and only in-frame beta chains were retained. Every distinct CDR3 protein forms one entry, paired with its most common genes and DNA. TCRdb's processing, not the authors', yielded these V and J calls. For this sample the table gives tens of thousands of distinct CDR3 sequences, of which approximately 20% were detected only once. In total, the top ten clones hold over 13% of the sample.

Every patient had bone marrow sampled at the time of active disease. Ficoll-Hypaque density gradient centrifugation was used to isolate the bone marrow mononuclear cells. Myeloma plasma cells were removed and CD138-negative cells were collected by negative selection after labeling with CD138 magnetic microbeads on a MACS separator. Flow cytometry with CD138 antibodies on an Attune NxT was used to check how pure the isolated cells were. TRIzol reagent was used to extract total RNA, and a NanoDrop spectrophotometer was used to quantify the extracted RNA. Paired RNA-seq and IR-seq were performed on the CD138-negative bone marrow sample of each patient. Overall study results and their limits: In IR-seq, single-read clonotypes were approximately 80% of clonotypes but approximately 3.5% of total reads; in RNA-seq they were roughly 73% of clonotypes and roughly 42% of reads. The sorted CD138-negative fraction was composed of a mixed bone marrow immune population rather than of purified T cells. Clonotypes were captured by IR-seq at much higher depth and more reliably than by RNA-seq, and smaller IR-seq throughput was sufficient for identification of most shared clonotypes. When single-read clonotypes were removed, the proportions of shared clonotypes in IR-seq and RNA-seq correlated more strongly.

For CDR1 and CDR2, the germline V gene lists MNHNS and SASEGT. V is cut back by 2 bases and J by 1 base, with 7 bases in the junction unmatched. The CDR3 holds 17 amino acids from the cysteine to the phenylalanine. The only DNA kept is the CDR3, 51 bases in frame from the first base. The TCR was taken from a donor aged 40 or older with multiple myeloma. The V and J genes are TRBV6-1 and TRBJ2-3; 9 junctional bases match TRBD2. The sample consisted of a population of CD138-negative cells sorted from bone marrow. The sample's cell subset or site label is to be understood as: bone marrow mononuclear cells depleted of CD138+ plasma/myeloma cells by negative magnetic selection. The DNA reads TGTGCCAGCAGTGAAATCGCGGGGGGGCTGGGCACAGATACGCAGTATTTT. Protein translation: CASSEIAGGLGTDTQYF.